Listed below are T cell receptor beta chains from one sample, sequenced in a study of blood T cell repertoires in COVID-19. The table came from immunoSEQ multiplex PCR; TCRdb's copy has only in-frame clones and leaves some out. The sample has approximately 75,000 clones, approximately 86% seen once. The material sequenced was peripheral blood. The source is a man older than 75 with COVID-19, enrolled during active disease. The CDR3 runs from the conserved cysteine through the conserved F or W. The D gene is left open where the match is weak. Some rows have no size entry. The others give once, few or many, or a class for an expanded clone.

D	J	V	size	CDR3	DNA
.	TRBJ2-1	TRBV6-2/TRBV6-3	.	CASSYLSSYNEQFF	TGTGCCAGCAGTTACCTGAGCTCCTACAATGAGCAGTTCTTC
.	TRBJ2-7	TRBV29-1	.	CSVGGGRFGNEQYF	TGCAGCGTGGGTGGGGGGAGGTTCGGTAACGAGCAGTACTTC
.	TRBJ1-4	TRBV10-3	.	CATAGTDNEKLFF	TGTGCCACCGCGGGGACGGATAATGAAAAACTGTTTTTT
TRBD2	TRBJ2-7	TRBV7-2	.	CASSLVRGGYYEQYF	TGTGCCAGCAGCTTAGTACGGGGGGGCTACTACGAGCAGTACTTC
.	TRBJ1-1	TRBV12-3/TRBV12-4	.	CASSELMNTEAFF	TGTGCCAGCAGCGAACTTATGAACACTGAAGCTTTCTTT
.	TRBJ1-5	TRBV10-2	.	CASSEWAGVANQPQHF	TGCGCCAGCAGTGAGTGGGCAGGGGTGGCCAATCAGCCCCAGCATTTT
.	TRBJ2-3	TRBV5-4	few	CASSIEQGLFTDTQYF	TGTGCCAGCAGTATCGAACAGGGTCTGTTCACAGATACGCAGTATTTT
.	TRBJ1-1	TRBV11-2	.	CASSAGPDGTEAFF	TGTGCCAGCAGCGCGGGACCCGATGGCACTGAAGCTTTCTTT
.	TRBJ2-3	TRBV7-3	.	CASSENRDTQYF	TGTGCCAGCAGCGAGAATCGGGATACGCAGTATTTT
.	TRBJ1-4	TRBV6-2/TRBV6-3	once	CASSSTLANEKLFF	TGTGCCAGCAGTTCGACACTTGCTAATGAAAAACTGTTTTTT
TRBD1	TRBJ1-5	TRBV6-5	.	CASRWTGGSNQPQHF	TGTGCCAGCAGATGGACAGGGGGCAGCAATCAGCCCCAGCATTTT
TRBD1	TRBJ2-2	TRBV18	.	CASSPVRQGANTGELFF	TGTGCCAGCTCACCAGTTAGACAGGGAGCGAACACCGGGGAGCTGTTTTTT
.	TRBJ1-2	TRBV19	few	CASSIKENYGYTF	TGTGCCAGTAGTATAAAGGAGAACTATGGCTACACCTTC
.	TRBJ2-1	TRBV7-3	.	CASSSQGGSYNEQFF	TGTGCCAGCAGCTCTCAGGGTGGCTCCTACAATGAGCAGTTCTTC
.	TRBJ2-7	TRBV3-1/TRBV3-2	.	CASRKTGTYEQYF	TGTGCCAGCAGAAAGACAGGAACTTACGAGCAGTACTTC
.	TRBJ1-6	TRBV5-4	.	CASSPPGSPLHF	TGTGCCAGCAGTCCGCCGGGTTCACCCCTCCACTTT
TRBD1	TRBJ1-2	TRBV4-1	.	CASSQEGTGARNGYTF	TGCGCCAGCAGCCAAGAAGGGACAGGGGCGAGGAATGGCTACACCTTC
TRBD1	TRBJ1-2	TRBV2	.	CASRGQGDRYGYTF	TGTGCCAGCCGGGGACAGGGCGACCGCTATGGCTACACCTTC
TRBD1	TRBJ1-5	TRBV6-6	.	CASRLVGQGNQPQHF	TGTGCCAGCAGGTTGGTAGGACAGGGGAATCAGCCCCAGCATTTT
.	TRBJ2-3	TRBV21-1	.	CASSKGGGRTSTDTQYF	TGTGCCAGCAGCAAAGGGGGGGGGCGAACCTCCACAGATACGCAGTATTTT
.	TRBJ1-4	TRBV6-5	.	CASSSQATNEKLFF	TGTGCCAGCAGTTCACAGGCAACTAATGAAAAACTGTTTTTT
.	TRBJ1-5	TRBV28	.	CASTLGRGTDQPQHF	TGTGCCAGCACCCTTGGCAGGGGCACCGATCAGCCCCAGCATTTT
TRBD1	TRBJ1-5	TRBV27	.	CASSPTGAWSSNQPQHF	TGTGCCAGCAGCCCCACAGGGGCGTGGAGTAGCAATCAGCCCCAGCATTTT
TRBD1	TRBJ1-5	TRBV19	.	CASQTGDQPQHF	TGTGCCAGTCAGACAGGGGACCAGCCCCAGCATTTT
TRBD1	TRBJ1-1	TRBV9	.	CASSVGDRLNTEAFF	TGTGCCAGCAGCGTGGGGGACAGACTGAACACTGAAGCTTTCTTT
TRBD2	TRBJ2-3	TRBV7-9	few	CASSILAGGLTDTQYF	TGTGCCAGCAGCATACTAGCGGGGGGGCTCACAGATACGCAGTATTTT
TRBD1	TRBJ1-2	TRBV23-1	.	CASSHLNQNRGPYGYTF	TGCGCCAGCAGTCACCTAAACCAAAACAGGGGACCCTATGGCTACACCTTC
TRBD1	TRBJ1-4	TRBV24-1	.	CATRQGEWEKLFF	TGTGCCACCAGACAGGGGGAGTGGGAAAAACTGTTTTTT
TRBD1	TRBJ1-2	TRBV6-6	.	CARSQGARYGYTF	TGTGCCAGATCACAGGGGGCGAGGTATGGCTACACCTTC
TRBD1	TRBJ1-6	TRBV18	few	CASSPFASGGAGNSPLHF	TGTGCCAGCTCACCATTCGCTTCAGGGGGCGCGGGTAATTCACCCCTCCACTTT
.	TRBJ1-3	TRBV5-8	once	CASSLEGVAGNTIYF	TGTGCCAGCAGCTTGGAGGGGGTGGCTGGAAACACCATATATTTT
.	TRBJ1-6	TRBV7-2	.	CASSPGSSPLHF	TGTGCCAGCAGCCCAGGCAGTTCACCCCTCCACTTT
TRBD1	TRBJ2-7	TRBV19	.	CASSIAGQSYEQYF	TGTGCCAGTAGTATAGCGGGACAGTCCTACGAGCAGTACTTC
TRBD1	TRBJ2-5	TRBV18	once	CASSPSSGTGGQETQYF	TGTGCCAGCTCACCCTCCTCCGGGACAGGGGGCCAAGAGACCCAGTACTTC
.	TRBJ2-5	TRBV7-2	.	CASSHQVSGETQYF	TGTGCCAGCAGCCATCAAGTCTCGGGGGAGACCCAGTACTTC
TRBD1	TRBJ2-3	TRBV28	.	CASSPPGQGTDTQYF	TGTGCCAGCAGTCCCCCGGGACAGGGCACAGATACGCAGTATTTT
.	TRBJ1-2	TRBV27	.	CASRLTGPSLVGPYGYTF	TGTGCCAGCAGGCTGACAGGCCCTTCACTTGTCGGGCCTTATGGCTACACCTTC
.	TRBJ1-2	TRBV6-6	.	CASSYLGLTYGYTF	TGTGCCAGCAGTTACTTAGGACTGACCTATGGCTACACCTTC
.	TRBJ2-2	TRBV11-2	.	CASSLDPGPGAGELFF	TGTGCCAGCAGCTTAGATCCAGGGCCTGGGGCCGGGGAGCTGTTTTTT
TRBD1	TRBJ1-2	TRBV6-6	few	CASSYRGQVNYGYTF	TGTGCCAGCAGTTACCGGGGACAGGTTAACTATGGCTACACCTTC
.	TRBJ1-2	TRBV28	few	CASSLWASFNYGYTF	TGTGCCAGCAGTCTCTGGGCAAGTTTCAACTATGGCTACACCTTC
.	TRBJ2-2	TRBV19	.	CASIPRSNTGELFF	TGTGCCAGCATACCGAGGTCGAACACCGGGGAGCTGTTTTTT
TRBD1	TRBJ2-1	TRBV7-3	.	CASSFGQGAFNEQFF	TGTGCCAGCAGCTTCGGACAGGGGGCGTTTAACGAGCAGTTCTTC